This T cell receptor beta chain was identified during a study of T cell repertoires in cytomegalovirus infection. With 5 bases clipped from V and 2 bases from J, the junction kept 4 bases outside the gene matches. There are 13 residues in the CDR3. Germline CDR1 GTSNPN, CDR2 SVGIG (reference sequence). Using its own MiXCR run on the reads, TCRdb lists one record per CDR3 protein. Of approximately 550,000 distinct CDR3 sequences listed, more than 15% are singletons. The gene calls are TRBV30 and TRBJ2-7; TRBD1 aligns across 9 bases. This clonotype was obtained from a human donor in good health (CMV status not recorded). Some clones in this sample may be carry-over from other donors' samples. Sequenced input: CD8+ T cells from PBMCs. The CDR3 region is CAWADRGAYEQYF. CDR3 sequence (DNA): TGTGCCTGGGCCGACAGGGGGGCCTACGAGCAGTACTTC.